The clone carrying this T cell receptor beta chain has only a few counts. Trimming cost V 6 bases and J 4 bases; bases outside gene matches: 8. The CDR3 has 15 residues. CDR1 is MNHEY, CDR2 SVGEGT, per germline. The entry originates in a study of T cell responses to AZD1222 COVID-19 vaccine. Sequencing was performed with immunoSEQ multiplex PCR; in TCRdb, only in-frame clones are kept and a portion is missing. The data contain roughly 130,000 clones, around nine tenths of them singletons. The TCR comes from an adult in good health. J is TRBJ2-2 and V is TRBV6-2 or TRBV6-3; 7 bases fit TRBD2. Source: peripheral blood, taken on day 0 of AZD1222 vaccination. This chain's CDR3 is CASSPLREGTGELFF. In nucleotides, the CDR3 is TGTGCCAGCAGCCCCCTCAGGGAGGGCACCGGGGAGCTGTTTTTT.